Below, one T cell receptor (beta chain) is given with its context. One junction end does not reproduce the germline sequence, and a read error may be involved. The CDR3 covers 14 residues. Germline loops: CDR1 SGHTA, CDR2 FQGNSA. This specimen comes from a study of blood T cells in healthy people across ages. The second PCR ran roughly 6 to 11 cycles with a sample-barcoded 5' primer and J-beta primers. TCRdb re-called the 5' RACE reads with MiXCR, one entry per CDR3 protein. The sample has 1.4 million or so distinct CDR3 sequences, around 40% seen once. The chain employs TRBV7-2 and TRBJ1-2, with D perhaps TRBD1 (5 bases). The clonotype was recovered from a young woman in good health. The material sequenced was blood. The CDR3, as DNA: TGTGCCAACAGCTTATCCAGGGTGGGGGATGGCTACACCTTC. It codes for CANSLSRVGDGYTF.